This TCR beta chain was captured in a study of response to subunit inactivated influenza vaccine. MiXCR, run by TCRdb on the RT-PCR reads, gives a single entry per CDR3 protein. The sample yields fewer than 550,000 distinct CDR3 sequences, about 25% seen once. V was pared by 4 bases and J by 3 bases, with 10 bases between. This CDR3 spans 13 amino acids. Germline V gene sequence: CDR1 DFQATT, CDR2 SNEGSKA (reference sequence). The starting material was CD4+ T cells sorted from PBMCs, obtained roughly 5 days after vaccination. The source of this sequence is a man aged 45-60 years who received an inactivated influenza vaccine. The J gene is TRBJ1-5, the V gene TRBV20-1, with D possibly TRBD1 on 6 matching bases. The CDR3 region has the DNA TGCAGTGCTACGGACAGTAACAATCAGCCCCAGCATTTT. Translated, it gives CSATDSNNQPQHF.